This is a list of T cell receptor beta chains from one sample in a study of T cells in Graves' hyperthyroidism and ophthalmopathy. TCRdb re-called the multiplex PCR reads with MiXCR, one entry per CDR3 protein. This table holds approximately 520,000 distinct CDR3 sequences, approximately 24% found once. The sequencing input was blood. Every receptor here comes from a woman aged 25 to 39 with Graves' ophthalmopathy. Each CDR3 is given with its conserved first and last residue. A D gene is named only where the DNA matches it firmly. Clone size is given for some rows only: seen once, a few or many times, or a class if the clone is expanded.

j_call	d_call	clone_size	v_call	cdr3_aa	cdr3_nt
TRBJ1-5	-	many	TRBV28	CASSLVNSNQPQHF	TGTGCCAGCAGTTTAGTGAATAGCAATCAGCCCCAGCATTTT
TRBJ1-5	-	-	TRBV7-2	CASSQGGGRNQPQHF	TGTGCCAGCAGCCAGGGAGGGGGTAGGAATCAGCCCCAGCATTTT
TRBJ2-5	TRBD1	-	TRBV11-2	CASSLTGAAQETQYF	TGTGCCAGCAGCTTGACAGGGGCGGCCCAAGAGACCCAGTACTTC
TRBJ1-1	TRBD1	many	TRBV10-3	CATGVQGEITEAFF	TGTGCCACAGGGGTTCAGGGGGAAATCACTGAAGCTTTCTTT
TRBJ1-5	-	many	TRBV19	CASSPEAYRSNQPQHF	TGTGCCAGTAGTCCCGAGGCGTATAGGAGCAATCAGCCCCAGCATTTT
TRBJ1-5	-	-	TRBV6-1	CASSEQGIGNQPQHF	TGTGCCAGCAGTGAACAGGGGATCGGCAATCAGCCCCAGCATTTT
TRBJ1-5	-	few	TRBV18	CATSGANNQPQHF	TGTGCCACCTCCGGGGCCAACAATCAGCCCCAGCATTTT
TRBJ2-2	-	many	TRBV20-1	CSARRLSNTGELFF	TGCAGTGCCAGGAGACTATCGAACACCGGGGAGCTGTTTTTT
TRBJ1-1	TRBD1	many	TRBV2	CASSPESGGLNTEAFF	TGTGCCAGCAGCCCGGAGTCAGGGGGCTTGAACACTGAAGCTTTCTTT
TRBJ2-2	-	many	TRBV6-1	CALHRPSGELFF	TGTGCCCTACACAGACCGTCCGGGGAGCTGTTTTTT
TRBJ1-1	TRBD1	many	TRBV30	CAYSGQGAGGATEAFF	TGTGCCTATTCGGGACAGGGGGCGGGTGGTGCCACTGAAGCTTTCTTT
TRBJ1-1	-	-	TRBV20-1	CSVGQPKLNEAFF	TGCAGTGTCGGACAGCCCAAACTCAATGAAGCTTTCTTT
TRBJ1-1	-	many	TRBV19	CASSIDPAARTEAFF	TGTGCCAGTAGTATAGATCCCGCGGCGCGCACTGAAGCTTTCTTT
TRBJ2-1	TRBD2	-	TRBV7-3	CASSLKAGVRNEQFF	TGTGCCAGCAGCTTAAAAGCGGGGGTTAGGAATGAGCAGTTCTTC
TRBJ2-4	-	few	TRBV29-1	CSVRDIAKNIQYF	TGCAGCGTTAGGGACATAGCCAAAAACATTCAGTACTTC
TRBJ1-5	-	few	TRBV12-3/TRBV12-4	CASSLAPRGPQHF	TGTGCCAGCAGTTTGGCCCCCCGTGGGCCCCAGCATTTT
TRBJ2-7	-	many	TRBV29-1	CSVQFGHLYEQYF	TGCAGCGTCCAGTTCGGACATCTATACGAGCAGTACTTC
TRBJ2-7	-	-	TRBV11-2	CASSLDRPTGTYEQYF	TGTGCCAGCAGCTTAGATCGACCCACAGGGACCTACGAGCAGTACTTC
TRBJ1-2	TRBD1	many	TRBV30	CAWSAPRTGPQANYGYTF	TGTGCCTGGAGTGCCCCCCGGACAGGGCCCCAAGCTAACTATGGCTACACCTTC
TRBJ2-7	-	many	TRBV24-1	CATSDHGQYEQYF	TGTGCCACCAGTGACCATGGACAGTACGAGCAGTACTTC
TRBJ1-2	-	many	TRBV28	CASTSPGGTYGYTF	TGTGCCAGCACCTCCCCTGGGGGGACCTATGGCTACACCTTC
TRBJ2-7	-	many	TRBV5-1	CASSLQGPGLDEQYF	TGCGCCAGCAGCTTGCAGGGGCCTGGGTTGGACGAGCAGTACTTC
TRBJ2-7	-	many	TRBV2	CASSERQGLYEQYF	TGTGCCAGCAGTGAAAGGCAAGGGTTATACGAGCAGTACTTC
TRBJ2-2	-	many	TRBV5-1	CASSLSWDRTGELFF	TGCGCCAGCAGCTTGTCATGGGACCGAACCGGGGAGCTGTTTTTT
TRBJ1-3	-	once	TRBV19	CASSTSRTVSGNTIYF	TGTGCCAGTAGTACCTCTCGGACAGTCTCTGGAAACACCATATATTTT
TRBJ2-2	-	many	TRBV20-1	CSPRQGDSGELFF	TGCAGTCCCAGACAAGGGGATTCCGGGGAGCTGTTTTTT
TRBJ1-5	TRBD1	many	TRBV4-3	CASSQDPGTGNQPQHF	TGCGCCAGCAGCCAAGATCCCGGGACAGGCAATCAGCCCCAGCATTTT